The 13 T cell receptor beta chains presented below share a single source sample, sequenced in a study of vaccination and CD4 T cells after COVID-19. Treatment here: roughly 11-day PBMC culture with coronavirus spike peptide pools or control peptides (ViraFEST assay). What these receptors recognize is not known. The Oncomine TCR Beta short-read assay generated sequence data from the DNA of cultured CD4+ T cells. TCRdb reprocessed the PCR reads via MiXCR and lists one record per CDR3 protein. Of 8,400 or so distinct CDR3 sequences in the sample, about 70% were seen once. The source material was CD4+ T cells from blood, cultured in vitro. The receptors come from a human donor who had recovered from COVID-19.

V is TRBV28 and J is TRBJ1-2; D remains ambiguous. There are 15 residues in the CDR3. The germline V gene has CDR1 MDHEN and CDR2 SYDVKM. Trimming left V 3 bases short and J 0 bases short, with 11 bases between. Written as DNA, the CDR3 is TGTGCCAGCAGTTTGGCTTGGGCTCCTAACTATGGCTACACCTTC. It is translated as CASSLAWAPNYGYTF.

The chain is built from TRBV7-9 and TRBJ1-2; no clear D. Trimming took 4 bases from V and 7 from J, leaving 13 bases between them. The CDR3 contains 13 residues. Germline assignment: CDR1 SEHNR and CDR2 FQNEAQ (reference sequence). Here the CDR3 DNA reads TGTGCCAGCAGCTCCGCCGGGGTTGGTGGCTACACCTTC. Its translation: CASSSAGVGGYTF.

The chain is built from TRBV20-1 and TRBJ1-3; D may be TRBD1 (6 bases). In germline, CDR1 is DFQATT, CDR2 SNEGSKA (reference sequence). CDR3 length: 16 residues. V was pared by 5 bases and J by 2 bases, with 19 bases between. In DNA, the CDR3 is TGCAGTGCTTCCTGGGGGGGCGGAAGTCCTGGAAACACCATATATTTT. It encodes CSASWGGGSPGNTIYF.

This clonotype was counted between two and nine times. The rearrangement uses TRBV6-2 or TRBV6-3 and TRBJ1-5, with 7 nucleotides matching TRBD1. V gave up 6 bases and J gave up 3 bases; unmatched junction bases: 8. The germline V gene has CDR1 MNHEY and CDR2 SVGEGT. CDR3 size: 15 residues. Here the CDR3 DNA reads TGTGCCAGCAGCTCAATGACAGGGTACAATCAGCCCCAGCATTTT. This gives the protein CASSSMTGYNQPQHF.

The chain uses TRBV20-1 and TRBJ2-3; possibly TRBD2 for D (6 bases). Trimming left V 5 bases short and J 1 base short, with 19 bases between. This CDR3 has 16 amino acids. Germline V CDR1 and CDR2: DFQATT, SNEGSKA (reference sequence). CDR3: CSAYGLGPGGTDTQYF. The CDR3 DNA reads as TGCAGTGCTTATGGCTTGGGTCCGGGAGGCACAGATACGCAGTATTTT.

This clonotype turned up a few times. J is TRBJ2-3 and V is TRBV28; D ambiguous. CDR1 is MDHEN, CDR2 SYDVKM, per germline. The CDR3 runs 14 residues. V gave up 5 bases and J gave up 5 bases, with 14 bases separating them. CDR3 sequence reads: CASSLLVSRDTQYF. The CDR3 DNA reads TGTGCCAGCAGTCTCCTCGTGTCCCGAGATACGCAGTATTTT.

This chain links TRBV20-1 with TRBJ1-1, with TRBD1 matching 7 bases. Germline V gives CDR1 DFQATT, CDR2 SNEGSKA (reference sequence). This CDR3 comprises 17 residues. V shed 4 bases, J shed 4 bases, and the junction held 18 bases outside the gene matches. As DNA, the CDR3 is TGCAGTGCTAAGGTGGCGTGGACAGGAGGGGGGGTCACTGAAGCTTTCTTT. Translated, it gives CSAKVAWTGGGVTEAFF.

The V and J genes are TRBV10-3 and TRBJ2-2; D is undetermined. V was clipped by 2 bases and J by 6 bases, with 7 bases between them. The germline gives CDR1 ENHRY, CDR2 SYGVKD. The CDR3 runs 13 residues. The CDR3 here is CAISEVVPGELFF. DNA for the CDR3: TGTGCCATCAGTGAGGTGGTCCCCGGGGAGCTGTTTTTT.

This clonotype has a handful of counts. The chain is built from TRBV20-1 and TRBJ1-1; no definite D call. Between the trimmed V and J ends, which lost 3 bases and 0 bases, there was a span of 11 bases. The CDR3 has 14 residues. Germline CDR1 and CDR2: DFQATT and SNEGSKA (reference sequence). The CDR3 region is CSASEGSLNTEAFF. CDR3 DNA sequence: TGCAGTGCTAGTGAGGGTTCGTTGAACACTGAAGCTTTCTTT.

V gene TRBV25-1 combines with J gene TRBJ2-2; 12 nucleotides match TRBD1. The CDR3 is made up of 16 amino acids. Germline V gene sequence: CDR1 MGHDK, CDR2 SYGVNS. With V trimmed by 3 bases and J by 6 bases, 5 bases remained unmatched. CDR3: CASSEAGTGGSGELFF. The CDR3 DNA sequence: TGTGCCAGCAGTGAGGCCGGGACAGGGGGCTCCGGGGAGCTGTTTTTT.

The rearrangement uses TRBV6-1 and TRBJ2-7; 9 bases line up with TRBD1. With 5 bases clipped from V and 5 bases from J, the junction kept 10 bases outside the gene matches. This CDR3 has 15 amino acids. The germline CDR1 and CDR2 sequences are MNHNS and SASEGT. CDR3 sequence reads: CASSLTGTGTNEQYF. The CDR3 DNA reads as TGTGCCAGCAGTCTAACCGGGACAGGGACCAACGAGCAGTACTTC.

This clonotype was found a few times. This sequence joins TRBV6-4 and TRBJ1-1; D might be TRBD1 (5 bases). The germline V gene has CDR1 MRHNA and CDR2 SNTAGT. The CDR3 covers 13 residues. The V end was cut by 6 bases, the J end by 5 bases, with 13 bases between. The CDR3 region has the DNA TGTGCCAGCAGCGCCGACCGGGGGACTGAAGCTTTCTTT. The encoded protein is CASSADRGTEAFF.

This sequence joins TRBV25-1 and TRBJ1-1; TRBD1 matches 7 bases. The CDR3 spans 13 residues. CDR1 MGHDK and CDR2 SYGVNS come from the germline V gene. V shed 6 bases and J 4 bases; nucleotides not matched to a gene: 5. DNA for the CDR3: TGTGCCAGCAGAGGACAGGCTGGCACTGAAGCTTTCTTT. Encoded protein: CASRGQAGTEAFF.